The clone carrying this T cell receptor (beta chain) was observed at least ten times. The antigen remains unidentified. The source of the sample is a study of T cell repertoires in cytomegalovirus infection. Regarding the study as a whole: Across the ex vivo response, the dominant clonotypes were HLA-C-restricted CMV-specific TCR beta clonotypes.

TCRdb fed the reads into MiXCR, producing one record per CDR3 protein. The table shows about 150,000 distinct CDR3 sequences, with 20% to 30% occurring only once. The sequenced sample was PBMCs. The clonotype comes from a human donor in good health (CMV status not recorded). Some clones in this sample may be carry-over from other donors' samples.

In DNA form, the CDR3 reads TGTGCCAGCAGTCCTCACAGGATAGCGGGAGGGTTCGCGAACACCGGGGAGCTGTTTTTT. It codes for CASSPHRIAGGFANTGELFF. The genes are TRBV7-8 and TRBJ2-2; TRBD2 agrees at 11 bases. Trimming removed 6 bases from V and 0 bases from J; junction bases left unmatched: 15. In germline, CDR1 is SGHVS, CDR2 FQNEAQ. This CDR3 is built from 20 residues.